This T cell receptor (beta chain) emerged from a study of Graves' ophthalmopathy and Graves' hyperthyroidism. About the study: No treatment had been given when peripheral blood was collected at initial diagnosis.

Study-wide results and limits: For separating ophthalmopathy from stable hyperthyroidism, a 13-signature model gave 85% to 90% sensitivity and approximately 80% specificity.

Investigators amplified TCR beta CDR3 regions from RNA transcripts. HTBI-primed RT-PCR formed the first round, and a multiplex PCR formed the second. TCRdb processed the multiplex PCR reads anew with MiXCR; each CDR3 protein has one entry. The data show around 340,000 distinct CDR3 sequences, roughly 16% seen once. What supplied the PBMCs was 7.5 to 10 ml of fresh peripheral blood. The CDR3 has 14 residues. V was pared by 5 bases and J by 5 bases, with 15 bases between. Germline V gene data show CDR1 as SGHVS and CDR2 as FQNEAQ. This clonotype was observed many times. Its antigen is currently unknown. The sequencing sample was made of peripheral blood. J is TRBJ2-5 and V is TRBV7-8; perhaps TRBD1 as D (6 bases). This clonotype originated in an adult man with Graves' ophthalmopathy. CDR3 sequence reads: CASSPVSGVETQYF. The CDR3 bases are TGTGCCAGCAGCCCGGTATCAGGGGTTGAGACCCAGTACTTC.